One and the same sample provided the 5 T cell receptor beta chains below, sequenced in a study of cytomegalovirus exposure and HLA in healthy donors (dated by TCRdb to about 2017). Library method: the immunoSEQ multiplex PCR assay. A mixture of 60 forward primers for TCR Vbeta segments and 13 reverse primers for TCR Jbeta segments was used in the multiplex PCR. TCRdb obtained this table from immuneACCESS and retained in-frame rearrangements with V and J assigned. These tables miss some clones; where compared with another copy, unresolved V genes account for less than half of the shortfall, and the remainder is unexplained. This sample is represented by fewer than 250,000 clones; roughly 80% of them were singletons. The top ten hold roughly 0.22% of the sample. Material for sequencing was PBMCs. These receptors came from a girl aged 2-10 years in good health and CMV-seronegative.

The J gene is TRBJ2-7, the V gene TRBV5-4; TRBD2 might be the D (5 bases). CDR1 is SGHNT and CDR2 is YYREEE in the germline V gene (reference sequence). V was trimmed by 3 bases and J by 6 bases, leaving 10 bases between them. The CDR3 runs 12 residues. The CDR3 nucleotides read TGTGCCAGCAGCTCAGGAGGTGTCGAGCAGTACTTC. Translating gives CASSSGGVEQYF.

The V gene is TRBV9, the J gene TRBJ1-2, with D perhaps TRBD1 (6 bases). The CDR3 spans 15 residues. Trimming shortened V by 4 bases and J by 4 bases, and 17 bases separated the two germline ends. Germline V CDR1 and CDR2: SGDLS, YYNGEE. CDR3 sequence reads: CASSSQQGSFYGYTF. The CDR3 region has the DNA TGTGCCAGCAGCTCTCAACAGGGCAGTTTCTATGGCTACACCTTC.

This clone was counted only a few times. The V gene is TRBV29-1, the J gene TRBJ2-3, with TRBD2 matching 10 bases. The CDR3 runs 15 residues. CDR1 and CDR2 (germline): SQVTM, ANQGSEA. Germline trimming cut 4 bases from V and 6 bases from J; bases unmatched to any gene: 10. The CDR3 DNA reads as TGCAGCGTTGCGGTTTTAGCGGGAGGTCGCGATACGCAGTATTTT. It codes for CSVAVLAGGRDTQYF.

A few counts support this clone. The gene calls are TRBV6-5 and TRBJ1-1, with D possibly TRBD1 on 6 matching bases. Trimming shortened V by 7 bases and J by 1 base, and 10 bases separated the two germline ends. Germline CDR1 MNHEY, CDR2 SVGAGI. The CDR3 sequence is 13 residues long. CDR3 sequence (DNA): TGTGCCAGCAAGGAACAGGGGAACACTGAAGCTTTCTTT. It encodes CASKEQGNTEAFF.

The V gene is TRBV7-4, the J gene TRBJ1-3; D is unresolved. The germline gives CDR1 SGHVT, CDR2 SQSDAQ. V was cut by 3 bases and J by 0 bases, with 9 bases left in between. CDR3 length: 15 residues. CDR3 nucleotide sequence: TGTGCCAGCAGCTTCCTAGGAGTCTCTGGAAACACCATATATTTT. Translation: CASSFLGVSGNTIYF.